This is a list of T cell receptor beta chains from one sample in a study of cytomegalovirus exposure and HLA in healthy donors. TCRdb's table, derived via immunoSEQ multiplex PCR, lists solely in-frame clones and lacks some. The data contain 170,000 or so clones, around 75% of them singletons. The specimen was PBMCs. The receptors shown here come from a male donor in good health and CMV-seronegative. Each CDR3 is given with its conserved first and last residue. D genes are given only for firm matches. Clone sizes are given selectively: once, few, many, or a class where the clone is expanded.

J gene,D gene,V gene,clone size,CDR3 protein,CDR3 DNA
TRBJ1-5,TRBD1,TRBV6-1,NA,CASLRQGAKGWPQHF,TGTGCCAGCCTTCGACAGGGGGCGAAGGGGTGGCCCCAGCATTTT
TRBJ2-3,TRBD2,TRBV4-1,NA,CASSPYGRGSTDTQYF,TGCGCCAGCAGCCCCTACGGGAGGGGGAGCACAGATACGCAGTATTTT
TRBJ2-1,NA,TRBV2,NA,CASGGLNEQFF,TGTGCCAGTGGAGGTCTGAATGAGCAGTTCTTC
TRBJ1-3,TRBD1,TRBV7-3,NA,CASSRQGSGNTIYF,TGTGCCAGCAGCCGACAGGGGTCTGGAAACACCATATATTTT
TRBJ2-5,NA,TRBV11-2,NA,CASSSLETQYF,TGTGCCAGCAGCTCTCTGGAGACCCAGTACTTC
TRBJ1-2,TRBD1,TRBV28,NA,CASSTGQGWGYGYTF,TGTGCCAGCAGCACAGGACAGGGGTGGGGCTATGGCTACACCTTC
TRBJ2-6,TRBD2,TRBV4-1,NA,CASSQDGGVQVSGANVLTF,TGCGCCAGCAGCCAAGATGGGGGGGTCCAGGTCTCTGGGGCCAACGTCCTGACTTTC
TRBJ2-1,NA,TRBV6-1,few,CASESPSRSNEQFF,TGTGCCAGCGAGTCTCCTAGCAGGAGCAATGAGCAGTTCTTC
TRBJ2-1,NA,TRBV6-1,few,CASSEAREVNEQFF,TGTGCCAGCAGTGAAGCCCGGGAAGTAAATGAGCAGTTCTTC
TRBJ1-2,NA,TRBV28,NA,CASTFPTNYGYTF,TGTGCCAGCACTTTCCCCACTAACTATGGCTACACCTTC
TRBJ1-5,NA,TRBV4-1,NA,CASSRPAGPQHF,TGCGCCAGCAGCCGGCCCGCGGGGCCCCAGCATTTT
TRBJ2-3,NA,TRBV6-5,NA,CASSYGGASTDTQYF,TGTGCCAGCAGTTACGGCGGGGCAAGCACAGATACGCAGTATTTT
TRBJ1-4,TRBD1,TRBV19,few,CASRLRRDRGNEKLFF,TGTGCCAGTAGGCTACGCCGGGACAGGGGTAATGAAAAACTGTTTTTT
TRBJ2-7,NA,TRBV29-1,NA,CSVLVLAISYEQYF,TGCAGCGTCCTCGTTTTGGCCATCTCCTACGAGCAGTACTTC
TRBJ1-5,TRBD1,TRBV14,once,CASSQGQGIFPQHF,TGTGCCAGCAGCCAGGGACAGGGAATTTTCCCCCAGCATTTT
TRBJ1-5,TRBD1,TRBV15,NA,CATSGGQVNQPQHF,TGTGCCACCAGCGGAGGACAGGTTAATCAGCCCCAGCATTTT
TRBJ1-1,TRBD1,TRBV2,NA,CATKADWTGQNTEAFF,TGTGCCACTAAAGCGGACTGGACAGGGCAGAACACTGAAGCTTTCTTT
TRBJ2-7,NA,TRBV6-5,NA,CASSEREVYEQYF,TGTGCCAGCAGTGAACGTGAGGTTTACGAGCAGTACTTC
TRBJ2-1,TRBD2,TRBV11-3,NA,CASSSGGLAAVSSYNEQFF,TGTGCCAGCAGCTCAGGGGGACTAGCGGCCGTAAGCTCCTACAATGAGCAGTTCTTC
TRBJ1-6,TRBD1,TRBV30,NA,CACSTTGGHNSPLHF,TGTGCCTGCAGTACCACAGGGGGCCATAATTCACCCCTCCACTTT